Included here is one T cell receptor (beta chain) sequence, with context. V lost 6 bases and J lost 7, with 16 bases in between. The CDR3 has 15 residues. Germline V gene data show CDR1 as SNHLY and CDR2 as FYNNEI. In the original analysis: Reference gene primer amplification gave estimated nucleated cell counts. Using immunoSEQ multiplex PCR, the repertoire was profiled, and TCRdb retains in-frame clones only, with some absent. The DNA was the basis for D and trimming; V, J and clone size are from that table. Here the sample spans approximately 270,000 clones, 80% to 90% being singletons. The cohort comprised adults aged 18 to 89 years residing in under 30 US areas. Participants reported their clinical history, and cohort assignment relied on those reports. These data are taken from a study of blood T cell repertoires in COVID-19. At the level of the study: PBMCs, B-cell-depleted T cells, or T cells were the source of the cDNA or gDNA that made up the material.

The sequence was collected from a man aged 40-50 years who had recovered from COVID-19. The sample taken for sequencing was PBMCs or T cells enriched from blood (not recorded which). V and J are TRBV2 and TRBJ1-6; tentatively, D is TRBD1 (6 bases). The CDR3 sequence is CASSPLRTENSPLHF. CDR3 sequence (DNA): TGTGCCAGCAGCCCCCTAAGGACAGAAAATTCACCCCTCCACTTT.